What follows are 7 T cell receptor beta chains derived from one specimen sequenced in a study of blood T cell repertoires in COVID-19. The method was immunoSEQ multiplex PCR; TCRdb's version includes in-frame clones alone and lacks a portion of them. The sample lists about 320,000 clones, over 85% seen once, with approximately 12% in the top ten. Sample: peripheral blood. These receptors were collected from a woman in her twenties or thirties with COVID-19, enrolled during active disease.

The rearrangement joins TRBV10-3 to TRBJ2-1, with 9 bases fitting TRBD2. Germline loops: CDR1 ENHRY, CDR2 SYGVKD. Unmatched junction bases numbered 6, after V lost 7 bases and J lost 2 bases. This CDR3 has 15 residues. CDR3 region: CAITSLAGPYNEQFF. In nucleotides, the CDR3 is TGTGCCATCACCAGCCTAGCGGGGCCCTACAATGAGCAGTTCTTC.

V is TRBV7-8 and J is TRBJ1-5; maybe TRBD1 (5 bases). V lost 1 base, J lost 6 bases, and 10 bases lay in between. Per the germline V gene, CDR1 is SGHVS and CDR2 is FQNEAQ. This CDR3 spans 14 amino acids. The CDR3 DNA reads as TGTGCCAGCAGCTTAGACACCGGGGGTCAGCCCCAGCATTTT. It specifies CASSLDTGGQPQHF.

The chain employs TRBV12-3 or TRBV12-4 and TRBJ2-5, with D uncertain. This CDR3 has 13 residues. V gave up 10 bases and J gave up 1 base, with 13 bases separating them. The CDR3 is CANRVPPQETQYF. In DNA, the CDR3 is TGTGCCAACCGGGTCCCGCCCCAAGAGACCCAGTACTTC.

V and J are TRBV23-1 and TRBJ2-5, with D possibly matching TRBD1 (6 bases). TRBV23-1 is an open reading frame whose function is uncertain. V was trimmed by 10 bases and J by 1 base, leaving 13 bases between them. The CDR3 totals 13 residues. CDR3 nucleotide sequence: TGCGCCACCTTAACGGACAGCCAAGAGACCCAGTACTTC. The encoded protein is CATLTDSQETQYF.

V gene TRBV4-1 combines with J gene TRBJ1-6; D gene ambiguous. Germline assignment: CDR1 MGHRA and CDR2 YSYEKL. The germline V and J ends were trimmed by 4 bases and 6 bases, with 13 bases remaining between them. This CDR3 spans 15 amino acids. The CDR3 sequence: CASSPISRPNSPLHF. For the CDR3, the DNA is TGCGCCAGCAGCCCCATTAGCCGGCCTAATTCACCCCTCCACTTT.

The chain joins TRBV28 to TRBJ2-3; the D is unclear. Germline CDR1 MDHEN, CDR2 SYDVKM. CDR3 size: 13 residues. Trimming took 5 bases from V and 6 from J, leaving 12 bases between them. The CDR3 spells CASSPISFDTQYF. DNA of the CDR3: TGTGCCAGCAGTCCTATCTCGTTCGATACGCAGTATTTT.

The rearrangement uses TRBV12-3 or TRBV12-4 and TRBJ1-1; tentative D call: TRBD1 (5 bases). The CDR3 covers 13 residues. V lost 3 bases to trimming and J lost 5 bases, with 10 bases between them. This CDR3 reads CASSFHGGTEAFF. The CDR3 DNA sequence: TGTGCCAGCAGTTTTCACGGGGGAACTGAAGCTTTCTTT.